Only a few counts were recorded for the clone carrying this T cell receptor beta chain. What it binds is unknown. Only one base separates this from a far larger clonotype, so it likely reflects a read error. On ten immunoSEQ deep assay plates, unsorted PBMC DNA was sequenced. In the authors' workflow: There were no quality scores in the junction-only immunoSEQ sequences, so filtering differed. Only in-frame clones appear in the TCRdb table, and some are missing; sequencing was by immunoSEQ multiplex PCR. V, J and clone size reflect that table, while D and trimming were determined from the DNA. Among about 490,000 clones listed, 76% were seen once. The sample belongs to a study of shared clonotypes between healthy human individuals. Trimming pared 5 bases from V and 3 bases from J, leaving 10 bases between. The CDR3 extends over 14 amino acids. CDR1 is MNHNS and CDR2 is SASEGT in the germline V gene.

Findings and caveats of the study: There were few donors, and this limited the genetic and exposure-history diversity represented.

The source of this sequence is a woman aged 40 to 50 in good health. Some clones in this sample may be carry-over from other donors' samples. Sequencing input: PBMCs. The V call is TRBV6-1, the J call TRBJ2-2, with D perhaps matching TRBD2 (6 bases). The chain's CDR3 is CASSLSGDTGELFF. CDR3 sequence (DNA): TGTGCCAGCAGTCTTTCGGGGGACACCGGGGAGCTGTTTTTT.